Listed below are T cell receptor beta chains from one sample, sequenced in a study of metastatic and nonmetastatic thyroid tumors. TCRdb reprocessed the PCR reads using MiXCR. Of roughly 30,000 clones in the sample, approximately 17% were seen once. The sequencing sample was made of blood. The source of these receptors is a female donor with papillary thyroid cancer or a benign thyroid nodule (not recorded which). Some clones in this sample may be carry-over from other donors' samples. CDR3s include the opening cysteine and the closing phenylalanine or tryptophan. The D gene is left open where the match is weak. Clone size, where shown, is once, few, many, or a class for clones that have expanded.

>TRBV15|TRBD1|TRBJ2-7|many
TGTGCCACCAGCAGAGATAGGGGGACCGGGACAGGGTTGGTCGAGCAGTACTTC
CATSRDRGTGTGLVEQYF
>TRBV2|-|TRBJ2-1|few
TGTGCCAGCAGTGTTCCCTCAGCCGACAATGAGCAGTTCTTC
CASSVPSADNEQFF
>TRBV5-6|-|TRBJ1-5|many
TGTGCCAGCAGCTTGGAAAGGCAGGGGAGCAATCAGCCCCAGCATTTT
CASSLERQGSNQPQHF
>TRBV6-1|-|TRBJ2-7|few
TGTGCCAGCCAGGGGGGGGAACAGGGACCGCAGTACTTC
CASQGGEQGPQYF
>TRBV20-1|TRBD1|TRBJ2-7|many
TGCAGTGCTCCGGACAGGGGATACGAGCAGTACTTC
CSAPDRGYEQYF
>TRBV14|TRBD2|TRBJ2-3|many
TGTGCCAGCAGCCAAGGACTAGCGGGAGCCCTTAGCACAGATACGCAGTATTTT
CASSQGLAGALSTDTQYF
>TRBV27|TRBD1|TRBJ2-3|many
TGTGCCAGTAGCCCCTTCGATGAGGGGGCGTATGATACGCAGTATTTT
CASSPFDEGAYDTQYF
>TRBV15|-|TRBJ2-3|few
TGTGCCACCAGCAGAGGTTTGGACGTTAGTGCCACAGATACGCAGTATTTT
CATSRGLDVSATDTQYF
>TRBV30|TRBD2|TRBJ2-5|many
TGTGCCTGGGATAGCGGGAGGACCCAGTACTTC
CAWDSGRTQYF
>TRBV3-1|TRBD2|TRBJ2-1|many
TGTGCCAGCAGCCATAGCGGGAGTTTGGATGAGCAGTTCTTC
CASSHSGSLDEQFF
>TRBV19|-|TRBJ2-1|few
TGTGCCAGTAGTTGGCGCGGTAATGAGCAGTTCTTC
CASSWRGNEQFF
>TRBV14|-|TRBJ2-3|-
TGTGCCAGCAGCCAGTCTAGCTGGAGATGGGCAGATACGCAGTATTTT
CASSQSSWRWADTQYF
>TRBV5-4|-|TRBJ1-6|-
TGTGCCAGCAGTACCCAAGGGAACAATTCACCCCTCCACTTT
CASSTQGNNSPLHF
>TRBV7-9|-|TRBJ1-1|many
TGTGCCAGCCTCCTCGGGGGGGACACTGAAGCTTTCTTT
CASLLGGDTEAFF
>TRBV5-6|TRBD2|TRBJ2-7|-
TGTGCCAGCAGCTGGACTAGCGGCTTCTACGAGCAGTACTTC
CASSWTSGFYEQYF
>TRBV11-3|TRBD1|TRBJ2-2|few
TGTGCCAGCAGCCCCGGCCAGGGGGCTAGCACCGGGGAGCTGTTTTTT
CASSPGQGASTGELFF
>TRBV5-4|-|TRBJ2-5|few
TGTGCCAGCAGCCTACACGTAGGAGAGACCCAGTACTTC
CASSLHVGETQYF
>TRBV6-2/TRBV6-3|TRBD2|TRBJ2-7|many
TGTGCCAGCAGTTACCCACGGCAGCTTGGAAGACTAGCGGGAGGAAGGGAGCAGTACTTC
CASSYPRQLGRLAGGREQYF
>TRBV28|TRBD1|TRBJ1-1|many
TGTGCCAGCAGTAAGACAGGGGTGAACACTGAAGCTTTCTTT
CASSKTGVNTEAFF
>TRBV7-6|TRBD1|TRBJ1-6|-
TGTGCCAGCAGCCCAACTACCGGGACAGGGGCTAATTCACCCCTCCACTTT
CASSPTTGTGANSPLHF
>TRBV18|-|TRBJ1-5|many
TGTGCCAGCTCACCACGGGGGACGCCCAATCAGCCCCAGCATTTT
CASSPRGTPNQPQHF
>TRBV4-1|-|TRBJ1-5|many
TGCGCCAGCAGCCTTAAGAGGGATAGCAATCAGCCCCAGCATTTT
CASSLKRDSNQPQHF
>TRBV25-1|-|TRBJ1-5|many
TGTGCCAGCAGTGGAGGGTTAGGCAATCAGCCCCAGCATTTT
CASSGGLGNQPQHF
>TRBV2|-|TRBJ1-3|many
TGTGCCAGCAGTGAACCCAGGGCTGGAAACACCATATATTTT
CASSEPRAGNTIYF
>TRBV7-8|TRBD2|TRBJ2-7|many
TGTGCCAGCAGCCAACTAATAATAGCGGGAGTCTACGAGCAGTACTTC
CASSQLIIAGVYEQYF
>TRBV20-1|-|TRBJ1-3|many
TGCAGTGCTAGAGACAGGCAACCCAGGGGCCCTGGAAACACCATATATTTT
CSARDRQPRGPGNTIYF
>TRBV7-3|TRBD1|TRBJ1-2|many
TGTGCCAGCAGCGTCACCGGGACAGGGAATGGCTACACCTTC
CASSVTGTGNGYTF
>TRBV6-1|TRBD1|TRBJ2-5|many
TGTGCCAGCGGGGGCCCGGGACAGGGACGAGAGACCCAGTACTTC
CASGGPGQGRETQYF
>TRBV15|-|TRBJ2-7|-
TGTGCCACCAGCTCCTACGAGCAGTACTTC
CATSSYEQYF
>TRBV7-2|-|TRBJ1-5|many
TGTGCCAGCAGCTTTTTTGGCAGGGATCAGCCCCAGCATTTT
CASSFFGRDQPQHF
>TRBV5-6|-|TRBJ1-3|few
TGTGCCAGCAGCAACCAAAACACTGGAAACACCATATATTTT
CASSNQNTGNTIYF
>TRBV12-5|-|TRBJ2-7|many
TGTGCTAGTGGTTTGGTGTTTATCTACGAGCAGTACTTC
CASGLVFIYEQYF
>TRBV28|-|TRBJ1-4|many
TGTGCCAGCCAGAACAATCCAAGAGAAAAACTGTTTTTT
CASQNNPREKLFF
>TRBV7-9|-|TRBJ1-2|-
TGTGCCAGCAGCCCAAACTTGGTGTGCTACACCTTC
CASSPNLVCYTF
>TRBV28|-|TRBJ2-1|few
TGTGCCAGCAGTTTGTACTCTCCGGCCTACAATGAGCAATTCTTC
CASSLYSPAYNEQFF
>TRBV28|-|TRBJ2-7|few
TGTGCCAGCACCCGCAACAGGGGACTTTACGAGCAGTACTTC
CASTRNRGLYEQYF
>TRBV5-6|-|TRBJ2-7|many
TGTGCCAGCAGTCCCGCCCGGGCCCCGAGGGACGAGCAGTACTTC
CASSPARAPRDEQYF
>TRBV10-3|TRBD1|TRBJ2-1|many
TGTGCCATCAGTGAAAACAGGGGTATCGATGAGCAGTTCTTC
CAISENRGIDEQFF
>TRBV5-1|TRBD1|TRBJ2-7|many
TGCGCCAGCTACGGGACAGGAACCTACGAGCAGTACTTC
CASYGTGTYEQYF
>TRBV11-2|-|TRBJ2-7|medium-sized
TGTGCCAGCAGCCCCGGGACACTTTTCGAGCAGTACTTC
CASSPGTLFEQYF
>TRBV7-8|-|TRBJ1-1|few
TGCGCCAGCCCTCGTATGAACACTGAAGCTTTCTTT
CASPRMNTEAFF
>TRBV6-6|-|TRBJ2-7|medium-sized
TGTGCCAGCAGTTATTTTGGGTGGGAGGTAAACTACGAGCAGTACTTC
CASSYFGWEVNYEQYF
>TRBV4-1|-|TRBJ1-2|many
TGCGCCAGCAGCCAAGATTCCTTGGGGGCGCTTGGTGGCTACACCTTC
CASSQDSLGALGGYTF
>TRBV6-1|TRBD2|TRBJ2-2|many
TGTGCCAGCAGTTTAGCGGGAGGGGCCGGGGAGCTGTTTTTT
CASSLAGGAGELFF
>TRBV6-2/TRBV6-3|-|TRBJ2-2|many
TGTGCCAGCAGTTCCCTGGGGGGAACCGGGGAGCTGTTTTTT
CASSSLGGTGELFF
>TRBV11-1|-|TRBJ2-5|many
TGTGCCAGCAGCTTAAGGGGACAGACCCAGTACTTC
CASSLRGQTQYF
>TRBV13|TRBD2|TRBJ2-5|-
TGTGCCATCAGCTACGGGACTAGCGTACCTCAAGAGACCCAGTACTTC
CAISYGTSVPQETQYF
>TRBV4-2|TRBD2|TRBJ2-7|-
TGTGCCAGCAGCCCCGGGGGTAGCGGGAGGATGAGCTCCTACGAGCAGTACTTC
CASSPGGSGRMSSYEQYF
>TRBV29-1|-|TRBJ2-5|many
TGCAGCGTTGAACCACTCGGCAAGGGCCAGTACTTC
CSVEPLGKGQYF
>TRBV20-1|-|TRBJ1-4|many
TGCAGTGCTAGACCAACCCGACGGAGCCCGACTAATGAAAAACTGTTTTTT
CSARPTRRSPTNEKLFF
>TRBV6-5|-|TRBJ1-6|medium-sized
TGTGCCAGCAGTTATAGACACAATAATTCACCCCTCCACTTT
CASSYRHNNSPLHF
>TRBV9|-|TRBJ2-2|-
TGTGCCAGCAGCAGAAGAGGCGGGCTCACCGGGGAGCTGTTTTTT
CASSRRGGLTGELFF
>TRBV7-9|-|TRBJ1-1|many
TGTGCCAGCAGCTTAGATTTTGAAGCTTTCTTT
CASSLDFEAFF